The clone carrying this T cell receptor (beta chain) came up many times. Unique molecular identifiers tagged the TCRbeta library. One entry per CDR3 protein results from TCRdb running MiXCR on the PCR reads. The sample includes 200,000 or so distinct CDR3 sequences, about 7% seen only once; the top ten take around 5%. This sample is part of a study of T-cell reconstitution after alpha-beta-depleted transplantation in children. J was trimmed by 3 bases and V by 1 base; bases with no gene match: 9. The CDR3 runs 17 residues. CDR1 MGHRA and CDR2 YSYEKL come from the germline V gene. This material consisted of PBMCs, taken before TCRalphabeta/CD19-depleted stem cell transplant. This clonotype originated in a boy aged 2 to 10 with acute lymphoblastic leukemia, due to receive a stem cell transplant. This chain links TRBV4-1 with TRBJ2-7; TRBD2 matches 10 bases. The DNA for the CDR3 is TGCGCCAGCAGCCAAGGGACGAGGCTAGCGGGGGACTACGAGCAGTACTTC. Its translation: CASSQGTRLAGDYEQYF.